A selection of T cell receptor beta chains follows, all from one sample in a study of blood T cell repertoires in COVID-19. Profiling relied on immunoSEQ multiplex PCR, and the TCRdb table lists in-frame clones only, not all of them. The sample contains around 320,000 clones, approximately 89% of which appear only once. The sample comprised peripheral blood. The source is a woman younger than 45 with COVID-19, enrolled during active disease. CDR3s include the opening cysteine and the closing phenylalanine or tryptophan. The D gene is left open where the match is weak. Rows give clone size only sometimes, using once, few, many, or a class for an expanded clone.

D	V	size	length	J	DNA	CDR3
.	TRBV6-5	.	14	TRBJ1-3	TGTGCCAGCAGGACGGGGGAAGCGGGAAACACCATATATTTT	CASRTGEAGNTIYF
.	TRBV2	.	13	TRBJ2-3	TGTGCCAGCAGTTCTCAGGGGACGGATACGCAGTATTTT	CASSSQGTDTQYF
TRBD2	TRBV6-6	.	13	TRBJ2-7	TGTGCCAGCAGCGTTTTAGGGGAGGGCGAGCAGTACTTC	CASSVLGEGEQYF
.	TRBV7-9	.	12	TRBJ2-7	TGTGCCAGCAGCTGGGGGGGGCGCGAGCAGTACTTC	CASSWGGREQYF
.	TRBV28	.	13	TRBJ1-4	TGTGCCAGCAGCGACAGGCCCGGGGAAAAACTGTTTTTT	CASSDRPGEKLFF
TRBD1	TRBV18	.	15	TRBJ1-5	TGTGCCAGCGGCACAGGGGCGACAGCCCGGAAGCCCCAGCATTTT	CASGTGATARKPQHF
TRBD1	TRBV5-4	.	15	TRBJ2-5	TGTGCCAGCAGCTTGCGCGCAGGGGGATTGGAGACCCAGTACTTC	CASSLRAGGLETQYF
.	TRBV6-5	.	15	TRBJ2-2	TGTGCCAGCAGTTGGACGGGGGTCCACACCGGGGAGCTGTTTTTT	CASSWTGVHTGELFF
TRBD1	TRBV19	.	12	TRBJ1-5	TGTGCCACCGGGGACAGTAATCAGCCCCAGCATTTT	CATGDSNQPQHF
TRBD2	TRBV27	.	15	TRBJ2-2	TGTGCCAGCACCTTAGCGGGACCGAACACCGGGGAGCTGTTTTTT	CASTLAGPNTGELFF
.	TRBV2	.	16	TRBJ2-2	TGTGCCAGCAGTGAGCCCTTGCGGGGGCTCACCGGGGAGCTGTTTTTT	CASSEPLRGLTGELFF
.	TRBV5-4	.	16	TRBJ2-1	TGTGCCAGCAGCCTCGGCCGCGGTGGAGGGTACAATGAGCAGTTCTTC	CASSLGRGGGYNEQFF
TRBD1	TRBV6-6	once	17	TRBJ1-4	TGTGCCAGCAGTCCCACCGGATCCGACAGGGACCACGAAAAACTGTTTTTT	CASSPTGSDRDHEKLFF
TRBD2	TRBV3-1/TRBV3-2	.	17	TRBJ2-1	TGTGCCAGCAGCCCTAGGACTAGCGGGGGTAAAGGGGTTGAGCAGTTCTTC	CASSPRTSGGKGVEQFF
.	TRBV3-1/TRBV3-2	.	16	TRBJ1-6	TGTGCCAGCAGTCAGATGGGGGGACTGTATAATTCACCCCTCCACTTT	CASSQMGGLYNSPLHF
.	TRBV6-5	.	14	TRBJ1-5	.	CASSWGAGTDLAIF
TRBD1	TRBV28	.	15	TRBJ2-7	TGTGCCAGCAGTTACAGGGGATTCAGCTCCTACGAGCAGTACTTC	CASSYRGFSSYEQYF
TRBD1	TRBV5-1	.	16	TRBJ2-5	TGCGCCAGCAGCTTCGGACAGGTAGTGGGGACGGGGTCCCAGTACTTC	CASSFGQVVGTGSQYF
.	TRBV2	.	12	TRBJ2-2	TGTGCCAGCACGCGCGCGACCGGGGAGCTGTTTTTT	CASTRATGELFF
.	TRBV7-6	.	17	TRBJ1-3	TGTGCCAGCAGCCCAGGGCCCTGGGGCCAATCCGGAAACACCATATATTTT	CASSPGPWGQSGNTIYF
TRBD2	TRBV2	.	14	TRBJ2-7	TGTGCCAGCAGTGTCCTAGCGGGGTCCTACGAGCAGTACTTC	CASSVLAGSYEQYF
.	TRBV12-5	once	12	TRBJ1-1	TGTGCTAGTGGTCTAGGATTCACTGAAGCTTTCTTT	CASGLGFTEAFF
.	TRBV2	.	13	TRBJ2-1	TGTGCCAGCAGTGGTACAGGGTCCCATGAGCAGTTCTTC	CASSGTGSHEQFF
TRBD1	TRBV2	.	18	TRBJ1-5	TGTGCCAGCAGTACCGGGACAGCTGCCGATTTTAGCAATCAGCCCCAGCATTTT	CASSTGTAADFSNQPQHF
.	TRBV3-1/TRBV3-2	.	14	TRBJ2-7	TGTGCCAGCAGCCGAGGGTCCTTTCCCTACGAGCAGTACTTC	CASSRGSFPYEQYF
TRBD1	TRBV7-9	.	14	TRBJ1-1	TGTGCCAGCAGCTCGGGGGGACAGGACACTGAAGCTTTCTTT	CASSSGGQDTEAFF
TRBD2	TRBV6-4	.	16	TRBJ2-7	TGTGCCAGCGGTCCTAGCGGGGCAACGAATCCTTACGAGCAGTACTTC	CASGPSGATNPYEQYF
.	TRBV19	.	14	TRBJ1-2	TGTGCCAGTAGCTCGGTCGGGTTGAGCTATGGCTACACCTTC	CASSSVGLSYGYTF
.	TRBV19	.	15	TRBJ1-5	TGTGCCAGTAGTCCCCTCGGGGGGAGCAATCAGCCCCAGCATTTT	CASSPLGGSNQPQHF
.	TRBV25-1	.	17	TRBJ2-7	TGTGCCAGCAGTGGCCCCAGGGGTAGGCGGGGGAGTGACGAGCAGTACTTC	CASSGPRGRRGSDEQYF
.	TRBV5-1	.	15	TRBJ2-1	TGCGCCAGCAGCCCCTTGCCGGGGGAGCACAATGAGCAGTTCTTC	CASSPLPGEHNEQFF
.	TRBV3-1/TRBV3-2	.	16	TRBJ2-1	TGTGCCAGCAGCCATCAATCGATACTAGCTTTCAGTGAGCAGTTCTTC	CASSHQSILAFSEQFF
.	TRBV11-2	.	15	TRBJ1-1	TGTGCCAGCAGCTTAGTGGGCAGGGCGAACACTGAAGCTTTCTTT	CASSLVGRANTEAFF
TRBD2	TRBV3-1/TRBV3-2	.	13	TRBJ2-1	TGTGCCAGCAAGGCGGGGGGGTACAATGAGCAGTTCTTC	CASKAGGYNEQFF
.	TRBV27	.	16	TRBJ1-2	TGTGCCAGCAGTTCGCATGGCCGCCCCCGGGTACGGGGCTACACCTTC	CASSSHGRPRVRGYTF
.	TRBV12-3/TRBV12-4	.	13	TRBJ2-5	TGTGCCAGCAGTTCCACAGGGCCTGAGACCCAGTACTTC	CASSSTGPETQYF
TRBD2	TRBV13	.	17	TRBJ2-7	TGTGCCAGCAGGGAAGGACTAGCGGGGGGTATGTTGGACGAGCAGTACTTC	CASREGLAGGMLDEQYF
TRBD1	TRBV5-4	.	14	TRBJ1-2	TGTGCCAGCAGCAAAGCAGGGGGAGACTATGGCTACACCTTC	CASSKAGGDYGYTF
.	TRBV7-9	.	13	TRBJ1-2	TGTGCCAGCAGCGATCGGGACTCGGATGGCTACACCTTC	CASSDRDSDGYTF
.	TRBV19	.	13	TRBJ2-7	TGTGCCAGTAGTATAACGAGGGCCCACGAGCAGTACTTC	CASSITRAHEQYF
TRBD2	TRBV6-1	.	18	TRBJ2-3	TGTGCCAGCAGTGAAGTCCCACTAGCGGGGGGCCTCACAGATACGCAGTATTTT	CASSEVPLAGGLTDTQYF
.	TRBV6-5	.	13	TRBJ1-2	TGTGCCAGCAGTTACTGGAGGGTAGGAGGCTACACCTTC	CASSYWRVGGYTF